This TCR beta chain was retrieved from a study of control samples from healthy donors and cancer patients. Only in-frame clones appear in the TCRdb table, and some are missing; sequencing was by immunoSEQ multiplex PCR. The table shows 40,000 to 65,000 clones, with roughly 87% occurring only once. With 3 bases clipped from V and 2 bases from J, the junction kept 7 bases outside the gene matches. From germline, CDR1 is SGHTA and CDR2 FQGNSA. The CDR3 loop spans 15 amino acids. This clone was seen a single time. This rearrangement joins TRBV7-2 to TRBJ2-7; 7 bases map to TRBD2. Sequenced: PBMCs. The receptor was derived from a man between 60 and 75 years old with head and neck cancer. The CDR3 here is CASSFSASGTYEQYF. DNA of the CDR3: TGTGCCAGCAGCTTCTCGGCTAGCGGAACCTACGAGCAGTACTTC.